This record looks at one T cell receptor (beta chain) sequence and its context. From germline, CDR1 is SGHVS and CDR2 FQNEAQ. The CDR3 is made up of 19 amino acids. The trim removed 2 bases at V and 0 bases at J, leaving 12 bases unmatched. These data are taken from a study of T cell responses to AZD1222 COVID-19 vaccine. Some clones are missing from TCRdb's copy, which holds only in-frame ones; the method was immunoSEQ multiplex PCR. Of 100,000 or so clones in the sample, roughly 90% were seen once. Sequencing used peripheral blood, obtained 28 days after the second AZD1222 dose. The gene calls are TRBV7-8 and TRBJ2-1; 8 positions match TRBD1. The sequence derives from an adult who received the AZD1222 COVID-19 vaccine. CDR3 DNA: TGTGCCAGCAGCTTAAGGGCGGACAGGGTTTTGAGCTCCTACAATGAGCAGTTCTTC. Its protein is CASSLRADRVLSSYNEQFF.